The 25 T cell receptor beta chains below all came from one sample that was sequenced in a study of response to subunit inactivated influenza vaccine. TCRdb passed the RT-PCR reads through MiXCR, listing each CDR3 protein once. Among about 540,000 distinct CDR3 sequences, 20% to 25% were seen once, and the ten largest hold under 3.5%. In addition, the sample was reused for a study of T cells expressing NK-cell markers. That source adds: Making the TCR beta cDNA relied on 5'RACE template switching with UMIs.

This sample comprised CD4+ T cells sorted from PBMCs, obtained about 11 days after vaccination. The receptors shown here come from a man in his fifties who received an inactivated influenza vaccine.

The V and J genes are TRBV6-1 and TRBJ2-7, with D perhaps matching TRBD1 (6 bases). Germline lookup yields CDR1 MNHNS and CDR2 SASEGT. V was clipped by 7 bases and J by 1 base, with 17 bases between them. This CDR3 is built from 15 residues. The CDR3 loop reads CASKPGQFRSYEQYF. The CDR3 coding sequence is TGTGCCAGCAAACCAGGACAGTTCCGTTCCTACGAGCAGTACTTC.

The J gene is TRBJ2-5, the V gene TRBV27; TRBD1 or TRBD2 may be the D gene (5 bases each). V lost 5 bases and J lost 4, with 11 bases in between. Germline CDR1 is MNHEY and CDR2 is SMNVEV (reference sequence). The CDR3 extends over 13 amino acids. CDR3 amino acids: CASSRGERETQYF. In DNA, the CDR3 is TGTGCCAGCAGTCGGGGCGAGAGAGAGACCCAGTACTTC.

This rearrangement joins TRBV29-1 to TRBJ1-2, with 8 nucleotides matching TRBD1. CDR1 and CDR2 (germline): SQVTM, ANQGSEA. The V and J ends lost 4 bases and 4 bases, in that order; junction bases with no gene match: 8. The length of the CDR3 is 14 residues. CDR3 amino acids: CSVGFGTGVYGYTF. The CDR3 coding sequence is TGCAGCGTTGGATTCGGGACAGGTGTCTATGGCTACACCTTC.

The DNA for the CDR3 is TGTGCCAGCAGCTTAAAAGGGAGCTATGGCTACACCTTC. Translation: CASSLKGSYGYTF. V gene TRBV7-2 combines with J gene TRBJ1-2; no definite D call. From germline, CDR1 is SGHTA and CDR2 FQGNSA. This CDR3 is built from 13 residues. V was pared by 2 bases and J by 4 bases, with 8 bases between. The entire variable domain, with the rest obtained from reference TRBV7-2 and TRBJ1-2, is as follows: GAGVSQSPSNKVTEKGKDVELRCDPISGHTALYWYRQSLGQGLEFLIYFQGNSAPDKSGLPSDRFSAERTGGSVSTLTIQRTQQEDSAVYLCASSLKGSYGYTFGSGTRLTVV.

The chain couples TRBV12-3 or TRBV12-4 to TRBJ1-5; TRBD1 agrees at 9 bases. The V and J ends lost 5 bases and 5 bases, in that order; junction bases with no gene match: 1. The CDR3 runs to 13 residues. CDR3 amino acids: CASSHRGHQPQHF. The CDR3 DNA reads TGTGCCAGCAGTCACAGGGGGCATCAGCCCCAGCATTTT.

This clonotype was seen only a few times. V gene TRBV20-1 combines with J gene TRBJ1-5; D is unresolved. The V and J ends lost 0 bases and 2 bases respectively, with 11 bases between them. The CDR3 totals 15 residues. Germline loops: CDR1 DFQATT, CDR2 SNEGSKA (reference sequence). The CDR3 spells CSARELGIGNQPQHF. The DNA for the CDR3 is TGCAGTGCTAGAGAGTTGGGGATCGGCAATCAGCCCCAGCATTTT.

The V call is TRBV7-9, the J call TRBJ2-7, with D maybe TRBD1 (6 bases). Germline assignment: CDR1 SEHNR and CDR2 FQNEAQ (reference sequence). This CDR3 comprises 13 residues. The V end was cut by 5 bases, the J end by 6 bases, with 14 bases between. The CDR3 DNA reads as TGTGCCAGCAGCCCATACAGGGCAGGCGAGCAGTACTTC. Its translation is CASSPYRAGEQYF.

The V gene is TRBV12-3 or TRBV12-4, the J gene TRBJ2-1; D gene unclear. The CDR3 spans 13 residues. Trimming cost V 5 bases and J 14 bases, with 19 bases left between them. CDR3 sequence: CASSLGPRDWEFF. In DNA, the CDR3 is TGTGCCAGCAGTCTTGGCCCTCGAGACTGGGAGTTCTTC.

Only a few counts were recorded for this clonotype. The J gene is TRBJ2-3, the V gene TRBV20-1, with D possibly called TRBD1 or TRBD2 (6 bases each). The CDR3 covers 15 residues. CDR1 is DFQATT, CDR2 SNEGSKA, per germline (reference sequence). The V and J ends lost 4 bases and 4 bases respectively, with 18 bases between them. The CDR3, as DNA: TGCAGTGCTACACCCGACCCGGGGGCGGCAGATACGCAGTATTTT. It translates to CSATPDPGAADTQYF.

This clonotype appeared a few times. The CDR3 DNA is TGTGCCAGCAGCCAAAGCCCAGGGACCTACAATGAGCAGTTCTTC. Its translation is CASSQSPGTYNEQFF. The chain uses TRBV14 and TRBJ2-1; weak D call: TRBD1 (5 bases). V lost 2 bases to trimming and J lost 2 bases, with 10 bases between them. CDR1 and CDR2 (germline): SGHDN, FVKESK. The CDR3 loop spans 15 amino acids.

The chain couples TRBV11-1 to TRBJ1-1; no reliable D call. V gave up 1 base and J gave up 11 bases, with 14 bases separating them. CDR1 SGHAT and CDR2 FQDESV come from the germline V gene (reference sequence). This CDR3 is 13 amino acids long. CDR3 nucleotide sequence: TGTGCCAGCAGCTTAGGAGTCGGAGCCCGTGCTTTCTTT. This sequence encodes CASSLGVGARAFF.

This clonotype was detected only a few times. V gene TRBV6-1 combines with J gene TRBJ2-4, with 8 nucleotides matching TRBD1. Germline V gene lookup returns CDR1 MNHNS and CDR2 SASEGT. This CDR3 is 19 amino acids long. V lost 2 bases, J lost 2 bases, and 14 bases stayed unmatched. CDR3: CASSELDRAYGVPKNIQYF. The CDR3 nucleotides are TGTGCCAGCAGTGAATTGGACAGGGCCTACGGTGTCCCCAAAAACATTCAGTACTTC.

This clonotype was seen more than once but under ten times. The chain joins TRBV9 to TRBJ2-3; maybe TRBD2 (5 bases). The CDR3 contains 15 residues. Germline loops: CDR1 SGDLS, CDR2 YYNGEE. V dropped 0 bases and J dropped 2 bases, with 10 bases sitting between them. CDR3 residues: CASSVGGIYTDTQYF. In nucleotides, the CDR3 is TGTGCCAGCAGCGTAGGAGGGATTTACACAGATACGCAGTATTTT. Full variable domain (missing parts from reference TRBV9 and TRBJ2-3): DSGVTQTPKHLITATGQRVTLRCSPRSGDLSVYWYQQSLDQGLQFLIQYYNGEERAKGNILERFSAQQFPDLHSELNLSSLELGDSALYFCASSVGGIYTDTQYFGPGTRLTVL.

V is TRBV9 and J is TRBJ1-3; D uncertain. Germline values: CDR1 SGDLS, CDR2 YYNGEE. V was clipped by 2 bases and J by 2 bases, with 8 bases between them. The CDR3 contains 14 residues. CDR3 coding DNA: TGTGCCAGCAGCGTGGGTAAGGCTGGAAACACCATATATTTT. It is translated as CASSVGKAGNTIYF.

The CDR3 region is CASSFLKSSYNEQFF. DNA of the CDR3: TGTGCCAGCAGCTTCCTTAAAAGCTCCTACAATGAGCAGTTCTTC. V gene TRBV7-3 combines with J gene TRBJ2-1; no definite D call. This CDR3 has 15 residues. Germline V gene lookup returns CDR1 SGHTA and CDR2 FQGTGA. Trimming took 3 bases from V and 0 from J, leaving 9 bases between them. Variable domain in full (rest from reference TRBV7-3 and TRBJ2-1): GAGVSQTPSNKVTEKGKYVELRCDPISGHTALYWYRQSLGQGPEFLIYFQGTGAADDSGLPNDRFFAVRPEGSVSTLKIQRTERGDSAVYLCASSFLKSSYNEQFFGPGTRLTVL.

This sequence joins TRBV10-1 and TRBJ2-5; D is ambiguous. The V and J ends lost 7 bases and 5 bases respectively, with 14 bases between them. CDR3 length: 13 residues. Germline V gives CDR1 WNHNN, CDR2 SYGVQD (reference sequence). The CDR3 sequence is CASNHSPGETQYF. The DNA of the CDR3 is TGCGCCAGCAACCACAGTCCGGGTGAGACCCAGTACTTC.

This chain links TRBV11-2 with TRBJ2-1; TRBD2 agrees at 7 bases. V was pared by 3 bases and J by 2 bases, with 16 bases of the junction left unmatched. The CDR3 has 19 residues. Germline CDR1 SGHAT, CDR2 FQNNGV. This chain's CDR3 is CASSFSLFLAEGAYNEQFF. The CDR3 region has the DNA TGTGCCAGCAGCTTCTCCTTATTCCTAGCGGAGGGAGCCTACAATGAGCAGTTCTTC.

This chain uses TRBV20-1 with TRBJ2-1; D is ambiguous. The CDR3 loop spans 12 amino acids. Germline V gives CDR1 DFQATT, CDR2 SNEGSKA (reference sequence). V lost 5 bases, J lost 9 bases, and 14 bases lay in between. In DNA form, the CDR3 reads TGCAGTGCTTTCCTCAGAGCGACTGAGCAGTTCTTC. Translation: CSAFLRATEQFF.

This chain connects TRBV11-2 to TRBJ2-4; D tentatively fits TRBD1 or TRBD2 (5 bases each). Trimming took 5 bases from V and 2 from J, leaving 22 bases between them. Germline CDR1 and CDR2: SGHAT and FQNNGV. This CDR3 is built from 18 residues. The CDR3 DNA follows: TGTGCCAGCAGCGCACAGGCGTTACTAGAGCGGTCCAAAAACATTCAGTACTTC. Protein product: CASSAQALLERSKNIQYF.

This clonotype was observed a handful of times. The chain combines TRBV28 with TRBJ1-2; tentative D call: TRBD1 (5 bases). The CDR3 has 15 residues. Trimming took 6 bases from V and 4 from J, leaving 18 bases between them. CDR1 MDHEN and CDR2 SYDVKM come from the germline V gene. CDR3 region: CASSPTTASFYGYTF. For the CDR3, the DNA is TGTGCCAGCAGCCCTACGACAGCTTCCTTCTATGGCTACACCTTC.

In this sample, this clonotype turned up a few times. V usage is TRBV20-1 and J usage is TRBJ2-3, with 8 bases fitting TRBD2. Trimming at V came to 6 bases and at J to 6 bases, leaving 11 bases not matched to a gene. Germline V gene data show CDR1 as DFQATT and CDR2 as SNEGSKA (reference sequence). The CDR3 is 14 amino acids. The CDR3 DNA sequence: TGCAGTGCGGCCTTAGCGGGGCATCGGGATACGCAGTATTTT. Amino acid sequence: CSAALAGHRDTQYF.

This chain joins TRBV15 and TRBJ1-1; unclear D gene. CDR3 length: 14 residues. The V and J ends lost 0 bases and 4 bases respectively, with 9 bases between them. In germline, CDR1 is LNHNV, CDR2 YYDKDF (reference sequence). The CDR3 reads CATSRDQFTTEAFF. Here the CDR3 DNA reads TGTGCCACCAGCAGAGACCAGTTTACCACTGAAGCTTTCTTT. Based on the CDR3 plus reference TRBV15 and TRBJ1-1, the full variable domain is DAMVIQNPRYQVTQFGKPVTLSCSQTLNHNVMYWYQQKSSQAPKLLFHYYDKDFNNEADTPDNFQSRRPNTSFCFLDIRSPGLGDTAMYLCATSRDQFTTEAFFGQGTRLTVV.

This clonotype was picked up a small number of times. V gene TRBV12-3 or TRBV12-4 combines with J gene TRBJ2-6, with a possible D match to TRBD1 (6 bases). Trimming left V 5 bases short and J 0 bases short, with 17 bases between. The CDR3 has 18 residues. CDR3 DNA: TGTGCCAGCAGTCCCGCACAGGGATTACTCTCTGGGGCCAACGTCCTGACTTTC. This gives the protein CASSPAQGLLSGANVLTF.

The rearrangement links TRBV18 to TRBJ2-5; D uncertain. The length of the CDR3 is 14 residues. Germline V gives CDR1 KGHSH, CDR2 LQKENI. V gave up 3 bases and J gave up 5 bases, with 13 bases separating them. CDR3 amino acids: CASSPLQQKETQYF. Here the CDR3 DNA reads TGTGCCAGCTCACCGCTCCAACAGAAGGAGACCCAGTACTTC.

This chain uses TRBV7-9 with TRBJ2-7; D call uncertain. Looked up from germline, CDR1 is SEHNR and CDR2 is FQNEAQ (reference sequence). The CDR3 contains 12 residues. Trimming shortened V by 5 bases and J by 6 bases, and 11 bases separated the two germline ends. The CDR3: CASSQAVSEQYF. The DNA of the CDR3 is TGTGCCAGCAGCCAGGCCGTTTCCGAGCAGTACTTC.